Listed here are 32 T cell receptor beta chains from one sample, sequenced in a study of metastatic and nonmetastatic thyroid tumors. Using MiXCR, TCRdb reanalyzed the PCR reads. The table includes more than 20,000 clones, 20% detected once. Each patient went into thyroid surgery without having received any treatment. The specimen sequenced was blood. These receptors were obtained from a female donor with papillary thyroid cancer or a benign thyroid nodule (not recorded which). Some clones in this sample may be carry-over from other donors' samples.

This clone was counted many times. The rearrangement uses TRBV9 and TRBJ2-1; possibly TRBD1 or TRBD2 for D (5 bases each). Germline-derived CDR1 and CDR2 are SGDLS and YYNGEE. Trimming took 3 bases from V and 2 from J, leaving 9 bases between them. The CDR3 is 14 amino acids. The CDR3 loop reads CASSGGGAYNEQFF. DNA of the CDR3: TGTGCCAGCAGCGGTGGGGGAGCCTACAATGAGCAGTTCTTC.

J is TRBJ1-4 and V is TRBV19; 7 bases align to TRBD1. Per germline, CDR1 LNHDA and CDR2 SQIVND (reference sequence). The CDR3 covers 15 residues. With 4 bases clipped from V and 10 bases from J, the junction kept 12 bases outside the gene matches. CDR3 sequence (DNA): TGTGCCAGTAGTACAAAACAGGGGTTATCGGGAAAACTGTTTTTT. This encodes CASSTKQGLSGKLFF.

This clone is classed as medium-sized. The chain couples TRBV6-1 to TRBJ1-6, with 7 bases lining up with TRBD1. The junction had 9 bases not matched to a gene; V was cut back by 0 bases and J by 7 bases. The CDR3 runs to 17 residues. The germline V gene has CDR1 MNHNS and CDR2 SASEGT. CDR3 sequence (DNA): TGTGCCAGCAGTGAAGCGCTTCCGGGACAGATAAATTCACCCCTCCACTTT. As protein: CASSEALPGQINSPLHF.

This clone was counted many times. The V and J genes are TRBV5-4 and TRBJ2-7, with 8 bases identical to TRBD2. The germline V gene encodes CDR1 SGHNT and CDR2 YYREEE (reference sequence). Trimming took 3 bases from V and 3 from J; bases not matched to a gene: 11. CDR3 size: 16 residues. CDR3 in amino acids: CASSSAGGGLDYEQYF. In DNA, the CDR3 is TGTGCCAGCAGCTCAGCCGGGGGGGGCTTAGACTACGAGCAGTACTTC.

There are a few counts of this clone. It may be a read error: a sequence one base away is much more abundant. In DNA form, the CDR3 reads TGTGCCAGCAGCTCCGGACTAGCGGGTCGCGATGAGCAGTTCTTC. Its protein is CASSSGLAGRDEQFF. This chain connects TRBV11-2 to TRBJ2-1; 11 positions agree with TRBD2. The CDR3 spans 15 residues. J was trimmed by 8 bases and V by 4 bases; bases with no gene match: 7. Germline CDR1 SGHAT, CDR2 FQNNGV.

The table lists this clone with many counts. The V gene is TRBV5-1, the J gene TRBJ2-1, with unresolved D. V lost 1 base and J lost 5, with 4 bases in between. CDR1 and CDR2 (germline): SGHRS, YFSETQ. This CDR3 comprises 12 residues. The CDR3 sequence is CASSLRHNEQFF. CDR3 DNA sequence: TGCGCCAGCAGCTTGAGACACAATGAGCAGTTCTTC.

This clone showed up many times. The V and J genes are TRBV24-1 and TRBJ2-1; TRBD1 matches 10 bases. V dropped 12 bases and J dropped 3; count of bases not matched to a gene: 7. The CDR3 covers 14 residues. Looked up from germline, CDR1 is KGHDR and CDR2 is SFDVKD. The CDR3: CADDRGRDYNEQFF. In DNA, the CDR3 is TGTGCCGACGACAGGGGGCGCGACTACAATGAGCAGTTCTTC.

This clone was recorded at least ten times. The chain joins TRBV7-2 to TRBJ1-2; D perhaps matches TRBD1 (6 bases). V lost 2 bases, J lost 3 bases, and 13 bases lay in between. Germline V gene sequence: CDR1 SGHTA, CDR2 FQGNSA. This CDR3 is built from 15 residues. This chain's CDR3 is CASSLPGARDYGYTF. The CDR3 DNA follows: TGTGCCAGCAGCTTACCGGGGGCACGGGACTATGGCTACACCTTC.

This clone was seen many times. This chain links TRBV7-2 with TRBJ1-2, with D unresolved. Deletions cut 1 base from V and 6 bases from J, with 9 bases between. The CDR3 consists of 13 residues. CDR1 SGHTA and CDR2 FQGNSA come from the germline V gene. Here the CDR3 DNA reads TGTGCCAGCAGCTTAGACGGGCTCGATGGCTACACCTTC. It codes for CASSLDGLDGYTF.

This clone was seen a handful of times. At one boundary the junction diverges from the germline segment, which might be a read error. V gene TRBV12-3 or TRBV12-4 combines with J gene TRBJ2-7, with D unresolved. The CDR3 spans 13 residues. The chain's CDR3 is CASSLVHLDEQHF. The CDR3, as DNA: TGTGCCAGCAGTTTGGTGCATCTCGACGAGCAGCACTTC.

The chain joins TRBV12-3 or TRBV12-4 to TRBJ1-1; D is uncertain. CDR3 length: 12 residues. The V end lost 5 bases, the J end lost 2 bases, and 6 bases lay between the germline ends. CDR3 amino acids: CASSRLNTEAFF. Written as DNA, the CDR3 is TGTGCCAGCAGTCGATTAAACACTGAAGCTTTCTTT.

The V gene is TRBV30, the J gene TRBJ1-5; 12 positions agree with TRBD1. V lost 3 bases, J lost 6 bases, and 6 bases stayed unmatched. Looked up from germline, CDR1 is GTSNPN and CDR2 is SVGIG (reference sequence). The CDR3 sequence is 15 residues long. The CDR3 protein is CAWSRDRGQLQPQHF. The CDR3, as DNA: TGTGCCTGGAGCCGGGACAGGGGGCAGCTTCAGCCCCAGCATTTT. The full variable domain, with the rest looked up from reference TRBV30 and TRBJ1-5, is SQTIHQWPATLVQPVGSPLSLECTVEGTSNPNLYWYRQAAGRGLQLLFYSVGIGQISSEVPQNLSASRPQDRQFILSSKKLLLSDSGFYLCAWSRDRGQLQPQHFGDGTRLSIL.

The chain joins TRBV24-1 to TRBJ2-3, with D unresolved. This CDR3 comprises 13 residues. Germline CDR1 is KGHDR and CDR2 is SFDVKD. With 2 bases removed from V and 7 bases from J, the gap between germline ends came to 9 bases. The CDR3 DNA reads TGTGCCACCAGTGATTACACACGGAATACGCAGTATTTT. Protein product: CATSDYTRNTQYF.

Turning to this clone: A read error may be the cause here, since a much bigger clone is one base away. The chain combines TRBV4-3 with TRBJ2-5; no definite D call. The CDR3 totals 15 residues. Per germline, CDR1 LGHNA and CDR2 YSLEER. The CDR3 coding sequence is TGCGCCAGCAGCCAAGATCCGGGCCAACAAGAGACCCAGTGCTTC. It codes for CASSQDPGQQETQCF.

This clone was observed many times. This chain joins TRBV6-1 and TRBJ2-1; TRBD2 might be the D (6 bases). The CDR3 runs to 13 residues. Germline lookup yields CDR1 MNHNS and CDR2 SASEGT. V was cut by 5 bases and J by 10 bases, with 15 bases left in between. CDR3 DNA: TGTGCCAGCAGTCCGCCGACTAGAACCGAGCAGTTCTTC. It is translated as CASSPPTRTEQFF.

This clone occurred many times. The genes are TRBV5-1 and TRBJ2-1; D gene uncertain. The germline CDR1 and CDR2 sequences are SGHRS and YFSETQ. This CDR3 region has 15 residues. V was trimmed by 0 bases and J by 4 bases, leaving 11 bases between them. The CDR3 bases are TGCGCCAGCAGCTTGGACTATATCGGTTACAATGAGCAGTTCTTC. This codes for CASSLDYIGYNEQFF. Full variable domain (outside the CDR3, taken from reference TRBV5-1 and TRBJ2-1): KAGVTQTPRYLIKTRGQQVTLSCSPISGHRSVSWYQQTPGQGLQFLFEYFSETQRNKGNFPGRFSGRQFSNSRSEMNVSTLELGDSALYLCASSLDYIGYNEQFFGPGTRLTVL.

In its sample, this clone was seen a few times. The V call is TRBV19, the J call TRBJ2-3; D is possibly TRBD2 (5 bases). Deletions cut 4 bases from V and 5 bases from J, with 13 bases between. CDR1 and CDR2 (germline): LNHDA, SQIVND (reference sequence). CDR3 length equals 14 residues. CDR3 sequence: CASSRTGSGDTQYF. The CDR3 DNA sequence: TGTGCCAGTAGTAGGACTGGCTCGGGAGATACGCAGTATTTT.

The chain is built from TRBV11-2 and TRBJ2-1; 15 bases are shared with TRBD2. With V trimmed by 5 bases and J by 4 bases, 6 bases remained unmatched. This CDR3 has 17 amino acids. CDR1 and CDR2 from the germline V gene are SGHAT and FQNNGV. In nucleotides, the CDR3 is TGTGCCAGCAGCACGGGACTAGCGGGAGGAGGATACAATGAGCAGTTCTTC. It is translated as CASSTGLAGGGYNEQFF.

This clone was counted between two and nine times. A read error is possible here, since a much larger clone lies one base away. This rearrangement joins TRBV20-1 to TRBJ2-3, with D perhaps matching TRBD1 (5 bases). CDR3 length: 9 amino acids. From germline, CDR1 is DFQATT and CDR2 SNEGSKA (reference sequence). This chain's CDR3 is CSATDTHYF. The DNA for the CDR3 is TGCAGTGCGACAGATACGCATTATTTT.

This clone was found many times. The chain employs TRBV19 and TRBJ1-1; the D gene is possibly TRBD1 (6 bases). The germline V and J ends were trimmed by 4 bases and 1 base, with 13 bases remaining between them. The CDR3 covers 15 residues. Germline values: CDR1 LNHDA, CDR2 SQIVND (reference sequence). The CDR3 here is CASSRMGGPNTEAFF. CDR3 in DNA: TGTGCCAGTAGTAGGATGGGGGGCCCGAACACTGAAGCTTTCTTT.

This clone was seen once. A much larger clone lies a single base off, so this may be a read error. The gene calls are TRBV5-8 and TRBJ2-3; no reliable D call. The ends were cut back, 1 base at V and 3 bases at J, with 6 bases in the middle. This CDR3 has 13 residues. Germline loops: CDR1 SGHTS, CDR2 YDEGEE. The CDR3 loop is CASSLSRTDTQYF. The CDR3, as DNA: TGTGCCAGCAGCTTGTCACGGACAGATACGCAGTATTTT.

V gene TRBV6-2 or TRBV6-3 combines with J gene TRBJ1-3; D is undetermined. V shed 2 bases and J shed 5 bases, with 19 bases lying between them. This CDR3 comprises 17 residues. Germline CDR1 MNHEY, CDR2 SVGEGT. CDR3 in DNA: TGTGCCAGCAGTTACCCTCTCTCGGATCACCCCCGAAACACCATATATTTT. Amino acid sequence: CASSYPLSDHPRNTIYF.

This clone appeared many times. The CDR3 loop reads CASSYDSWETQYF. The CDR3 DNA is TGTGCCAGCAGTTATGACAGTTGGGAGACCCAGTACTTC. The chain recombines TRBV27 with TRBJ2-5; tentative D call: TRBD1 (5 bases). CDR1 is MNHEY, CDR2 SMNVEV, per germline (reference sequence). The CDR3 contains 13 residues. V was pared by 4 bases and J by 5 bases, with 11 bases between.

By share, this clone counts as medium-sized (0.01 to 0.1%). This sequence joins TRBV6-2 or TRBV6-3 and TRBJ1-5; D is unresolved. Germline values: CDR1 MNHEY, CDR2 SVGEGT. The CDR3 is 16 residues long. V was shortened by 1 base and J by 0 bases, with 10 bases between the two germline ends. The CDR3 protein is CASSYLGQDSNQPQHF. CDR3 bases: TGTGCCAGCAGTTACTTAGGGCAGGATAGCAATCAGCCCCAGCATTTT.

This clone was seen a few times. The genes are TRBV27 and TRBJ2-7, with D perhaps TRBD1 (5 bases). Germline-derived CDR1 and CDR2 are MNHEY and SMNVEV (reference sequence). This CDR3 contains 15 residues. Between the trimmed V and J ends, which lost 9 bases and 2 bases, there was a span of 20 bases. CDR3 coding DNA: TGTGCCAGTCGGCACCGGTTTTTGGACACCTACGAGCAGTACTTC. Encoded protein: CASRHRFLDTYEQYF.

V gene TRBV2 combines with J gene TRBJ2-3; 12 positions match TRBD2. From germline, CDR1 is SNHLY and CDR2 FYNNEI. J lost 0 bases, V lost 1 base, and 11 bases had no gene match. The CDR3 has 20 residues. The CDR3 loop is CASSEVGRASGRVSTDTQYF. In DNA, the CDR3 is TGTGCCAGCAGTGAAGTGGGTAGGGCTAGCGGGAGGGTTAGCACAGATACGCAGTATTTT.

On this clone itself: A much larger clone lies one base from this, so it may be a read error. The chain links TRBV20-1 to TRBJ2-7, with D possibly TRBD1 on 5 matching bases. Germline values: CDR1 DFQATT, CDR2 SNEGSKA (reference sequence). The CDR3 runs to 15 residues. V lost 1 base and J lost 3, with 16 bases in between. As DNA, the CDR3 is TGCAGTGCTAGAGGTATTCCTTACAGGAGCTACGAGCAGTACTTC. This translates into CSARGIPYRSYEQYF.

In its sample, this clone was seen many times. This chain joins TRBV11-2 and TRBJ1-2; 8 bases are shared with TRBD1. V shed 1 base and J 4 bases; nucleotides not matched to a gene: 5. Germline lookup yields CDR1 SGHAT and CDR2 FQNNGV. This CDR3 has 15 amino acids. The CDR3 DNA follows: TGTGCCAGCAGCTTAGGAGACAGGGGTGTCTATGGCTACACCTTC. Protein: CASSLGDRGVYGYTF.

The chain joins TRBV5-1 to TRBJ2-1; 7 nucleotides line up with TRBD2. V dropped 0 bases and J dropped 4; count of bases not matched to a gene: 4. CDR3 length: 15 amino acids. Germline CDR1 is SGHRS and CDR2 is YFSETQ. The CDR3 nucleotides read TGCGCCAGCAGCTTGGCCCCTAGCGGTTACAATGAGCAGTTCTTC. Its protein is CASSLAPSGYNEQFF.

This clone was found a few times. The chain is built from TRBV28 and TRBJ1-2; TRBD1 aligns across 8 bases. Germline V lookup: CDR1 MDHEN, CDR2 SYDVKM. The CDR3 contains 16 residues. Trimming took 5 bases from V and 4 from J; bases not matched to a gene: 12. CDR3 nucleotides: TGTGCCAGCAGTCCCGCCCGACAGGGGAGAGCCTATGGCTACACCTTC. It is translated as CASSPARQGRAYGYTF.

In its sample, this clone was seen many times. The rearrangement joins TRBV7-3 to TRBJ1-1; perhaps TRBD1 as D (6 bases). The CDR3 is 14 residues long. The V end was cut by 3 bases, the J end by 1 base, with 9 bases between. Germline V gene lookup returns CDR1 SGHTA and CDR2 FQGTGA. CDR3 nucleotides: TGTGCCAGCAGCTTGGGCAGGGGGAACACTGAAGCTTTCTTT. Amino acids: CASSLGRGNTEAFF.

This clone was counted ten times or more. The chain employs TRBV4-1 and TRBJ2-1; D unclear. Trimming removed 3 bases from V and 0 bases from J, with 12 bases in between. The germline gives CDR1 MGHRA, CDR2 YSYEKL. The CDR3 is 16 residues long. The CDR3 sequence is CASSHSTASSYNEQFF. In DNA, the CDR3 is TGCGCCAGCAGCCACTCAACAGCGAGCTCCTACAATGAGCAGTTCTTC.